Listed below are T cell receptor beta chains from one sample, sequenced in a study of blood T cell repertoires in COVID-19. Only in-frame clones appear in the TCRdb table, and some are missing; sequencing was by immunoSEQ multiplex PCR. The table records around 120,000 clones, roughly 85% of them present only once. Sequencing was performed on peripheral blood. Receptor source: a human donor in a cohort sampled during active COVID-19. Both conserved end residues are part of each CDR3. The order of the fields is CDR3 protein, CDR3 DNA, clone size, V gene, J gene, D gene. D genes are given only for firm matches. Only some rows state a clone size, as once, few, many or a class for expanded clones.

CDR3aa: CASSHRSQGVNEAFF
CDR3nt: TGTGCCAGCAGCCATCGGAGCCAGGGTGTGAATGAAGCTTTCTTT
abundance: NA
v_gene: TRBV7-9
j_gene: TRBJ1-1
d_gene: NA

CDR3aa: CASSPTGGTEAFF
CDR3nt: TGTGCCAGCAGTCCGACAGGGGGCACTGAAGCTTTCTTT
abundance: few
v_gene: TRBV2
j_gene: TRBJ1-1
d_gene: TRBD1

CDR3aa: CASSPTGGYYGYTF
CDR3nt: TGTGCCAGCAGCCCGACAGGGGGTTACTATGGCTACACCTTC
abundance: NA
v_gene: TRBV6-5
j_gene: TRBJ1-2
d_gene: TRBD1

CDR3aa: CASSQSDEGGKETQYF
CDR3nt: TGTGCCAGCAGCCAATCTGACGAGGGCGGGAAAGAGACCCAGTACTTC
abundance: NA
v_gene: TRBV16
j_gene: TRBJ2-5
d_gene: NA

CDR3aa: CASSTGLATDTQYF
CDR3nt: TGTGCCAGCAGCACGGGACTAGCGACAGATACGCAGTATTTT
abundance: NA
v_gene: TRBV5-4
j_gene: TRBJ2-3
d_gene: TRBD2

CDR3aa: CASSVGQGLSTDTQYF
CDR3nt: TGTGCCAGCAGCGTCGGACAGGGCTTGAGCACAGATACGCAGTATTTT
abundance: NA
v_gene: TRBV9
j_gene: TRBJ2-3
d_gene: TRBD1

CDR3aa: CASSPPTSGTGELFF
CDR3nt: TGTGCCAGCTCACCACCGACTAGTGGCACCGGGGAGCTGTTTTTT
abundance: NA
v_gene: TRBV18
j_gene: TRBJ2-2
d_gene: NA

CDR3aa: CARGLAKNIQYF
CDR3nt: TGTGCCAGGGGCTTGGCCAAAAACATTCAGTACTTC
abundance: once
v_gene: TRBV6-5
j_gene: TRBJ2-4
d_gene: NA

CDR3aa: CASSLETATYEQYF
CDR3nt: TGTGCCAGCAGCTTAGAAACAGCTACCTACGAGCAGTACTTC
abundance: once
v_gene: TRBV7-8
j_gene: TRBJ2-7
d_gene: NA

CDR3aa: CAWSGDSYEQYF
CDR3nt: TGTGCCTGGAGTGGAGATTCCTACGAGCAGTACTTC
abundance: NA
v_gene: TRBV30
j_gene: TRBJ2-7
d_gene: NA

CDR3aa: CASSLGNSPLHF
CDR3nt: TGTGCCAGCAGCCTCGGTAATTCACCCCTCCACTTT
abundance: NA
v_gene: TRBV9
j_gene: TRBJ1-6
d_gene: NA

CDR3aa: CASRSGTGDYGELFF
CDR3nt: TGTGCCAGCAGGTCCGGGACAGGGGACTACGGGGAGCTGTTTTTT
abundance: NA
v_gene: TRBV6-5
j_gene: TRBJ2-2
d_gene: TRBD1

CDR3aa: CATSRADRITGDQYF
CDR3nt: TGTGCCACCAGCAGAGCGGACAGAATAACCGGCGACCAGTACTTC
abundance: NA
v_gene: TRBV15
j_gene: TRBJ2-5
d_gene: NA

CDR3aa: CASSLTSNYEQYF
CDR3nt: TGTGCCAGCAGCTTAACCTCTAACTACGAGCAGTACTTC
abundance: once
v_gene: TRBV7-8
j_gene: TRBJ2-7
d_gene: NA

CDR3aa: CASGAGWGKLFF
CDR3nt: TGTGCCAGCGGGGCGGGGTGGGGAAAACTGTTTTTT
abundance: few
v_gene: TRBV6-5
j_gene: TRBJ1-4
d_gene: NA

CDR3aa: CASSLGLTPLFTNEQFF
CDR3nt: TGTGCCAGCAGCTTAGGGCTTACGCCGCTGTTTACCAATGAGCAGTTCTTC
abundance: NA
v_gene: TRBV11-2
j_gene: TRBJ2-1
d_gene: NA

CDR3aa: CASSPPRRGNSPLHF
CDR3nt: TGTGCCAGCAGCCCGCCACGGAGGGGAAATTCACCCCTCCACTTT
abundance: NA
v_gene: TRBV28
j_gene: TRBJ1-6
d_gene: NA

CDR3aa: CASQLGQGTGELFF
CDR3nt: TGTGCCAGCCAACTCGGACAGGGGACCGGGGAGCTGTTTTTT
abundance: NA
v_gene: TRBV6-5
j_gene: TRBJ2-2
d_gene: TRBD1

CDR3aa: CASSLQTGVYYNEQFF
CDR3nt: TGTGCCAGCAGCTTACAAACAGGGGTTTATTACAATGAGCAGTTCTTC
abundance: NA
v_gene: TRBV7-2
j_gene: TRBJ2-1
d_gene: TRBD1

CDR3aa: CARSCPGLEHRGAVF
CDR3nt: TGTGCCAGAAGCTGTCCGGGACTAGAACACCGGGGAGCTGTTTTT
abundance: NA
v_gene: TRBV5-3
j_gene: TRBJ2-2
d_gene: TRBD2

CDR3aa: CASSYRDRGANYGYTF
CDR3nt: TGCGCCAGCAGCTACAGGGACAGGGGAGCTAACTATGGCTACACCTTC
abundance: NA
v_gene: TRBV5-1
j_gene: TRBJ1-2
d_gene: TRBD1

CDR3aa: CASSPPGQLSYNEQFF
CDR3nt: TGTGCCAGCTCACCACCGGGGCAGCTCTCCTACAATGAGCAGTTCTTC
abundance: NA
v_gene: TRBV18
j_gene: TRBJ2-1
d_gene: NA

CDR3aa: CASSLFTGVGDTQYF
CDR3nt: TGTGCCAGCAGCTTGTTCACAGGGGTCGGGGATACGCAGTATTTT
abundance: NA
v_gene: TRBV5-5
j_gene: TRBJ2-3
d_gene: TRBD1

CDR3aa: CASTPTSGGRDEQFF
CDR3nt: TGTGCCAGCACTCCGACTAGCGGGGGCCGGGATGAGCAGTTCTTC
abundance: NA
v_gene: TRBV28
j_gene: TRBJ2-1
d_gene: TRBD2

CDR3aa: CSVYKGSEQYF
CDR3nt: TGCAGCGTTTATAAGGGGTCCGAGCAGTACTTC
abundance: NA
v_gene: TRBV29-1
j_gene: TRBJ2-7
d_gene: NA

CDR3aa: CASSQVMAVGGETQYF
CDR3nt: TGCGCCAGCAGCCAAGTCATGGCGGTGGGGGGAGAGACCCAGTACTTC
abundance: NA
v_gene: TRBV4-3
j_gene: TRBJ2-5
d_gene: NA

CDR3aa: CASSSDSNQPQHF
CDR3nt: TGCGCCAGCAGCTCAGATAGCAATCAGCCCCAGCATTTT
abundance: NA
v_gene: TRBV5-1
j_gene: TRBJ1-5
d_gene: NA

CDR3aa: CATSPPSGSYNEQFF
CDR3nt: TGTGCCACCAGTCCACCTAGCGGATCCTACAATGAGCAGTTCTTC
abundance: NA
v_gene: TRBV24-1
j_gene: TRBJ2-1
d_gene: TRBD2

CDR3aa: CASRFDTMNTEAFF
CDR3nt: TGTGCCAGCAGATTCGACACAATGAACACTGAAGCTTTCTTT
abundance: NA
v_gene: TRBV27
j_gene: TRBJ1-1
d_gene: NA

CDR3aa: CASSEGFSNQPQHF
CDR3nt: TGTGCCAGTAGCGAGGGTTTTAGCAATCAGCCCCAGCATTTT
abundance: NA
v_gene: TRBV19
j_gene: TRBJ1-5
d_gene: NA

CDR3aa: CASSFNRGTYEQYF
CDR3nt: TGTGCCAGCAGTTTTAACAGGGGGACCTACGAGCAGTACTTC
abundance: NA
v_gene: TRBV6-5
j_gene: TRBJ2-7
d_gene: TRBD1

CDR3aa: CASSPSTPAGTF
CDR3nt: TGTGCCAGCAGTCCGTCCACGCCCGCGGGCACCTTC
abundance: NA
v_gene: TRBV28
j_gene: TRBJ1-2
d_gene: NA

CDR3aa: CASSQVRRPGNEQFF
CDR3nt: TGTGCCAGCAGCCAAGTACGCCGCCCCGGCAATGAGCAGTTCTTC
abundance: NA
v_gene: TRBV3-1/TRBV3-2
j_gene: TRBJ2-1
d_gene: NA

CDR3aa: CASSLQGDYGYTF
CDR3nt: TGTGCCAGCAGCTTGCAGGGCGACTATGGCTACACCTTC
abundance: NA
v_gene: TRBV5-5
j_gene: TRBJ1-2
d_gene: NA

CDR3aa: CSVESLAGARDTQYF
CDR3nt: TGCAGCGTTGAATCACTAGCGGGAGCCCGAGATACGCAGTATTTT
abundance: NA
v_gene: TRBV29-1
j_gene: TRBJ2-3
d_gene: TRBD2

CDR3aa: CASSLAGGEGNQPQHF
CDR3nt: TGCGCCAGCAGCTTGGCCGGGGGAGAAGGCAATCAGCCCCAGCATTTT
abundance: NA
v_gene: TRBV5-1
j_gene: TRBJ1-5
d_gene: NA

CDR3aa: CASRDWGDSTDTQYF
CDR3nt: TGTGCCAGCAGGGACTGGGGGGATAGCACAGATACGCAGTATTTT
abundance: NA
v_gene: TRBV6-6
j_gene: TRBJ2-3
d_gene: NA

CDR3aa: CASSLGLVSDTQYF
CDR3nt: TGTGCCAGCAGCCTAGGACTTGTCTCAGATACGCAGTATTTT
abundance: NA
v_gene: TRBV3-1/TRBV3-2
j_gene: TRBJ2-3
d_gene: NA

CDR3aa: CATGGSLGYTF
CDR3nt: TGTGCCACCGGGGGGTCCCTTGGCTACACCTTC
abundance: NA
v_gene: TRBV15
j_gene: TRBJ1-2
d_gene: NA

CDR3aa: CASSSTLAGGYNEQFF
CDR3nt: TGTGCCAGCAGCTCCACCCTAGCGGGAGGATACAATGAGCAGTTCTTC
abundance: few
v_gene: TRBV11-2
j_gene: TRBJ2-1
d_gene: TRBD2